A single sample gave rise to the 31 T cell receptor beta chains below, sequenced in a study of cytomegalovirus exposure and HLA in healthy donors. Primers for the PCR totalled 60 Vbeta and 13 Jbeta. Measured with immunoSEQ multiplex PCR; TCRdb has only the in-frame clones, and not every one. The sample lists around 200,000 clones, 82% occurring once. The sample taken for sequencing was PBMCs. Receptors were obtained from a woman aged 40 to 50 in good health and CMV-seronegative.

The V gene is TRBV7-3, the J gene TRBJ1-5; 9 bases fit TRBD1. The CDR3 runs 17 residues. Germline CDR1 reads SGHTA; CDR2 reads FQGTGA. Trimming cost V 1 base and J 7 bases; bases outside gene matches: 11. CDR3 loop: CASSLKRNWTGEQPQHF. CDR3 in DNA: TGTGCCAGCAGCTTAAAAAGGAATTGGACAGGGGAGCAGCCCCAGCATTTT.

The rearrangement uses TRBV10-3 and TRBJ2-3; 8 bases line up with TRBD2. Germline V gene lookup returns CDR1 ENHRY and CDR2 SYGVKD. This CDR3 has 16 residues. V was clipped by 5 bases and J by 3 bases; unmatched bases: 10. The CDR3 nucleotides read TGTGCCATCAGTCTGACAGGACTAGCCGGGACAGATACGCAGTATTTT. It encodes CAISLTGLAGTDTQYF.

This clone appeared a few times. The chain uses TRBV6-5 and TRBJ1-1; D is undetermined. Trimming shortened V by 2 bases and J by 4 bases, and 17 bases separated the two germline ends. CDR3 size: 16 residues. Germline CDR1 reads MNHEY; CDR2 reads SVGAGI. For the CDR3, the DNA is TGTGCCAGCAGTTACAGGTTTGGGGTGGAGGGCACTGAAGCTTTCTTT. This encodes CASSYRFGVEGTEAFF.

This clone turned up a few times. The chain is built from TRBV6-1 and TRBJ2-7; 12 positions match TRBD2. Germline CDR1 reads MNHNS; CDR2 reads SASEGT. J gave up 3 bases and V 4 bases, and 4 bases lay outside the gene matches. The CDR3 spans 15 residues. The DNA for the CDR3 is TGTGCCAGCAGTGGAAGACTAGCGGGAGTCTACGAGCAGTACTTC. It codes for CASSGRLAGVYEQYF.

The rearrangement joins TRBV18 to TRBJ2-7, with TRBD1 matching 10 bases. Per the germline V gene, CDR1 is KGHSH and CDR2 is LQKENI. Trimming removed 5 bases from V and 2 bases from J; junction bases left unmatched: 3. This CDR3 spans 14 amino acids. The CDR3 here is CASSGQGGPYEQYF. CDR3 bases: TGTGCCAGCTCAGGACAGGGGGGACCCTACGAGCAGTACTTC.

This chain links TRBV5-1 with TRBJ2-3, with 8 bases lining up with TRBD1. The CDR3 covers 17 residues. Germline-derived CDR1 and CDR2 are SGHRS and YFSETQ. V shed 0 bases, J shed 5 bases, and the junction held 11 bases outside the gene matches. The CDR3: CASSLGLPGGGRDTQYF. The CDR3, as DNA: TGCGCCAGCAGCTTGGGCCTTCCAGGGGGCGGAAGAGATACGCAGTATTTT.

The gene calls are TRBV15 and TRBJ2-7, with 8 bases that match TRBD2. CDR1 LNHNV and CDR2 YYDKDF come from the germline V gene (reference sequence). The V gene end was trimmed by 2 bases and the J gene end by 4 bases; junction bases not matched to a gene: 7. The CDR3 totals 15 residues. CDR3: CATSRKAGVRYEQYF. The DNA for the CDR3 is TGTGCCACCAGCAGAAAAGCGGGAGTGAGGTACGAGCAGTACTTC.

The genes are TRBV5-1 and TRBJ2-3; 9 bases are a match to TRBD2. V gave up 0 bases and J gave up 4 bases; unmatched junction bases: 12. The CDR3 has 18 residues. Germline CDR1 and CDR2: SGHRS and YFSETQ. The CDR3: CASSLEGWREGLPDTQYF. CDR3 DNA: TGCGCCAGCAGCTTGGAAGGTTGGCGGGAGGGCCTTCCAGATACGCAGTATTTT.

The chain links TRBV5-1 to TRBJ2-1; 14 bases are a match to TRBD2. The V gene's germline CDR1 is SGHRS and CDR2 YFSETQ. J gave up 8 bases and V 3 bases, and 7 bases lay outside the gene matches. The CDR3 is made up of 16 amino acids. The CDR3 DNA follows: TGCGCCAGCAGCTGGGGGACTAGCGGGAGCTTAGATGAGCAGTTCTTC. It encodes CASSWGTSGSLDEQFF.

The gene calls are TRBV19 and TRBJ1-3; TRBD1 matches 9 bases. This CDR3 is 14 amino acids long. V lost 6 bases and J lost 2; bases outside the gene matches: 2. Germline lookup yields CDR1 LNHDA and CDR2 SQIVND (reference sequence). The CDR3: CASSRQGAGNTIYF. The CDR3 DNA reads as TGTGCCAGTAGCCGACAGGGGGCTGGAAACACCATATATTTT.

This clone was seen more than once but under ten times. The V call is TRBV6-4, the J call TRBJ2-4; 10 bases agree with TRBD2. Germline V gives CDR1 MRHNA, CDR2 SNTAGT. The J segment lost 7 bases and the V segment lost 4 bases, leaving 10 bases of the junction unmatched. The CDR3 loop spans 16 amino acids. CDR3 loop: CASSAEAGGPGNIQYF. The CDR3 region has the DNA TGTGCCAGCAGTGCGGAAGCGGGAGGGCCTGGGAACATTCAGTACTTC.

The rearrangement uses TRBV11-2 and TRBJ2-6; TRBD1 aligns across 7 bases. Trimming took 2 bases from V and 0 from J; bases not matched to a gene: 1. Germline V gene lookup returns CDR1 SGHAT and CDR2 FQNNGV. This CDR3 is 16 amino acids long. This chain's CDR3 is CASSLSGGSGANVLTF. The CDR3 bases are TGTGCCAGCAGCTTATCAGGGGGCTCTGGGGCCAACGTCCTGACTTTC.

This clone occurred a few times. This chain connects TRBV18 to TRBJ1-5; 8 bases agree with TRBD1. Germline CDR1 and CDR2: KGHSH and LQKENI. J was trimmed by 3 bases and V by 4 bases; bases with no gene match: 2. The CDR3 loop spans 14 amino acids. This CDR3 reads CASSRTGNNQPQHF. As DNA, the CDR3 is TGTGCCAGCTCACGGACAGGGAACAATCAGCCCCAGCATTTT. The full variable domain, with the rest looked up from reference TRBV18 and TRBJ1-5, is NAGVMQNPRHLVRRRGQEARLRCSPMKGHSHVYWYRQLPEEGLKFMVYLQKENIIDESGMPKERFSAEFPKEGPSILRIQQVVRGDSAAYFCASSRTGNNQPQHFGDGTRLSIL.

Here the CDR3 DNA reads TGTGCCAGCACACGCGCCCGGAGCCAGGAGGGAGGTTACACCTTC. Translation gives CASTRARSQEGGYTF. The V and J genes are TRBV18 and TRBJ1-2; D gene ambiguous. V gave up 8 bases and J gave up 11 bases, with 27 bases separating them. Germline V gene lookup returns CDR1 KGHSH and CDR2 LQKENI. This CDR3 spans 15 amino acids.

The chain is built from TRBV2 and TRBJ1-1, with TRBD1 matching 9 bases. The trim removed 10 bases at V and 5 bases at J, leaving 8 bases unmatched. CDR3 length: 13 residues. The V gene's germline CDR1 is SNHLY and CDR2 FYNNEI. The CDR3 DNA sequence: TGTGCCACGTCTGGACAGGGGCGGACTGAAGCTTTCTTT. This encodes CATSGQGRTEAFF.

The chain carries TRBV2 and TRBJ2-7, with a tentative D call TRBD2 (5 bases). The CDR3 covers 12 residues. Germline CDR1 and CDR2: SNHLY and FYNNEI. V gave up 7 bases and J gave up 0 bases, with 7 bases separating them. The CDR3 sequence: CASTGISYEQYF. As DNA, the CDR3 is TGTGCCAGCACCGGGATCTCCTACGAGCAGTACTTC. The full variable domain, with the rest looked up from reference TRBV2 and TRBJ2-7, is EPEVTQTPSHQVTQMGQEVILRCVPISNHLYFYWYRQILGQKVEFLVSFYNNEISEKSEIFDDQFSVERPDGSNFTLKIRSTKLEDSAMYFCASTGISYEQYFGPGTRLTVT.

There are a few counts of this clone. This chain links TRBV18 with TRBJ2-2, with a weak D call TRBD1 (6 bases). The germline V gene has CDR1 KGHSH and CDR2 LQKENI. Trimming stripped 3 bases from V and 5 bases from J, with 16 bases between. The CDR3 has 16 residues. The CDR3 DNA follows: TGTGCCAGCTCACCCCAGGGGCTAGGACGAACCGGGGAGCTGTTTTTT. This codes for CASSPQGLGRTGELFF.

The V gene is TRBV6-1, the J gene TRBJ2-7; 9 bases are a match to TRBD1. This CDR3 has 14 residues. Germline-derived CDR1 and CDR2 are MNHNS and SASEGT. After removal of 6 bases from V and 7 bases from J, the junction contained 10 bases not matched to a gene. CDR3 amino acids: CASRTGTGNWEQYF. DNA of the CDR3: TGTGCCAGCAGAACCGGGACAGGGAATTGGGAGCAGTACTTC.

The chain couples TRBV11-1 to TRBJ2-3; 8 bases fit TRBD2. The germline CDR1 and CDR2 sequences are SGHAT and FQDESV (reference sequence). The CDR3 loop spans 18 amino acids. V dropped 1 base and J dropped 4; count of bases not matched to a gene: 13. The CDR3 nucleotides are TGTGCCAGCAGCTTAGGGGGTACAGCGGGAGACCTTTCAGATACGCAGTATTTT. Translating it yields CASSLGGTAGDLSDTQYF.

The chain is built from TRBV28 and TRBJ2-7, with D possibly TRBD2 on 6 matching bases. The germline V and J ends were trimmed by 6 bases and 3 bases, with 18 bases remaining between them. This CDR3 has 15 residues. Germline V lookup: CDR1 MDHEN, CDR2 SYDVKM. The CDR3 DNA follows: TGTGCCAGCAGAAGTCCTGGAGGGCAGCTCTACGAGCAGTACTTC. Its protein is CASRSPGGQLYEQYF.

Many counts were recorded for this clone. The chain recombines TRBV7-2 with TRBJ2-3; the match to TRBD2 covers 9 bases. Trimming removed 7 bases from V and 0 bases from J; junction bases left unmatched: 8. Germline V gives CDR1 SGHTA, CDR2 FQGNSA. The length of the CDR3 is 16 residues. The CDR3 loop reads CASTPGLAPSTDTQYF. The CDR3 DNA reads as TGTGCCAGCACCCCGGGACTAGCACCAAGCACAGATACGCAGTATTTT.

CDR3 residues: CASSERWSYEQYF. In DNA, the CDR3 is TGTGCCAGCTCCGAGAGGTGGTCCTACGAGCAGTACTTC. This chain connects TRBV7-2 to TRBJ2-7; D is unresolved. The CDR3 runs to 13 residues. V was shortened by 8 bases and J by 1 base, with 12 bases between the two germline ends. CDR1 and CDR2 (germline): SGHTA, FQGNSA.

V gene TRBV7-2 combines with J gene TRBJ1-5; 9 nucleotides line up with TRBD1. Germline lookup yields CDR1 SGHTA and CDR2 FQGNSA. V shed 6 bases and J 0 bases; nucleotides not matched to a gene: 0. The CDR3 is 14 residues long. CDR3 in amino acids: CASRDRGSNQPQHF. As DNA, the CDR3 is TGTGCCAGCAGGGACAGGGGTAGCAATCAGCCCCAGCATTTT.

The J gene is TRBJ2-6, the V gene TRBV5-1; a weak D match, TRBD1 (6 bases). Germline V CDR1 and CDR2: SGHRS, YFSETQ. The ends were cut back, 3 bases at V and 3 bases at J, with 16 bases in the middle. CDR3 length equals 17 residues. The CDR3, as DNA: TGCGCCAGCAGCTCAAGTTCAGGGGTGAGTGGGGCCAACGTCCTGACTTTC. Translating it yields CASSSSSGVSGANVLTF.

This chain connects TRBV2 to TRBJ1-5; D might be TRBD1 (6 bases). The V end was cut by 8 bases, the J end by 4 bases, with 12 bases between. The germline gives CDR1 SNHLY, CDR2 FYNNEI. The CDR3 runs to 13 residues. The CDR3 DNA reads TGTGCCAGCCACACAGGGCCGAATCAGCCCCAGCATTTT. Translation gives CASHTGPNQPQHF.

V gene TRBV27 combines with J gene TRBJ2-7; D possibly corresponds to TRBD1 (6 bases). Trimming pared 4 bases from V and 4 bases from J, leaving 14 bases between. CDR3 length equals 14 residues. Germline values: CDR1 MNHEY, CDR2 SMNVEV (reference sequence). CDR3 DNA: TGTGCCAGCAGTTCTGGTCAGGGGTCTTACGAGCAGTACTTC. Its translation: CASSSGQGSYEQYF.

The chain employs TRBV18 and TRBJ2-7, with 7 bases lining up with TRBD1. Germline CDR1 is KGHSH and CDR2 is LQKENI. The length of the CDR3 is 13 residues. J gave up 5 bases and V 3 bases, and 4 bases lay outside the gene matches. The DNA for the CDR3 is TGTGCCAGCTCACCTGAGGGGGCCCACGAGCAGTACTTC. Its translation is CASSPEGAHEQYF.

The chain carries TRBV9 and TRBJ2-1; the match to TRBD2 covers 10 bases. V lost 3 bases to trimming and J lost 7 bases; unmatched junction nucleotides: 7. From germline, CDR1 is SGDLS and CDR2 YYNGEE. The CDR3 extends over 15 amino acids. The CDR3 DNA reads TGTGCCAGCAGCGCGTTACTAGCGGGGTTGAATGAGCAGTTCTTC. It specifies CASSALLAGLNEQFF.

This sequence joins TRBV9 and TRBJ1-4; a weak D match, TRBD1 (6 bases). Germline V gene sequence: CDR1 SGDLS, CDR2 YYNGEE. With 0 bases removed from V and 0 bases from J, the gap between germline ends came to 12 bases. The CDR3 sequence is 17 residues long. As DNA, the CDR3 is TGTGCCAGCAGCGTAGGGTGGACAGCTACAACTAATGAAAAACTGTTTTTT. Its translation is CASSVGWTATTNEKLFF.

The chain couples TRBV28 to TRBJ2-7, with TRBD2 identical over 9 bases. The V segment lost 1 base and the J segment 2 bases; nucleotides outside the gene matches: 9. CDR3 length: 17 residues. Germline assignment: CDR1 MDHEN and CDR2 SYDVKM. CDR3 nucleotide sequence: TGTGCCAGCAGTTTATTTGGTACTAGCGGGTTCACCTACGAGCAGTACTTC. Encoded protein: CASSLFGTSGFTYEQYF.

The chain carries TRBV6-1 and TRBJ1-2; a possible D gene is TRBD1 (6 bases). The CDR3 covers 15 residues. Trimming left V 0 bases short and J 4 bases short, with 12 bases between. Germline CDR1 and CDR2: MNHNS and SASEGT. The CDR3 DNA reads TGTGCCAGCAGTGAAGCGATCAGGGGCCCCTATGGCTACACCTTC. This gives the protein CASSEAIRGPYGYTF.